This TCR beta chain was sequenced during a study of blood T cell repertoires in COVID-19. Study-wide context: PBMCs, B-cell-depleted T cells, or T cells provided the cDNA or gDNA that made up the material.

In the original workflow: From reference gene primer amplification, estimates of nucleated cell counts were derived. Some clones are missing from TCRdb's copy, which holds only in-frame ones; the method was immunoSEQ multiplex PCR. V, J and clone size were drawn from that table, and D and trimming were deduced from the DNA. The sample has under 500,000 clones; about 90% are singletons. V lost 1 base to trimming and J lost 1 base; unmatched junction nucleotides: 5. The CDR3 spans 16 residues. CDR1 SGHVS and CDR2 FNYEAQ come from the germline V gene. Those who participated ranged in age from about 18 to 89 years and resided in about two dozen US areas. Participants had their cohort set by participant-reported clinical history.

The sequence was obtained from a woman in her late teens or twenties with acute COVID-19. Source material: PBMCs or T cells enriched from blood (not recorded which). V and J are TRBV7-6 and TRBJ2-3; 7 bases are a match to TRBD2. CDR3 nucleotide sequence: TGTGCCAGCAGCTTAGTCAGGGAGGGTCGCACAGATACGCAGTATTTT. Encoded protein: CASSLVREGRTDTQYF.